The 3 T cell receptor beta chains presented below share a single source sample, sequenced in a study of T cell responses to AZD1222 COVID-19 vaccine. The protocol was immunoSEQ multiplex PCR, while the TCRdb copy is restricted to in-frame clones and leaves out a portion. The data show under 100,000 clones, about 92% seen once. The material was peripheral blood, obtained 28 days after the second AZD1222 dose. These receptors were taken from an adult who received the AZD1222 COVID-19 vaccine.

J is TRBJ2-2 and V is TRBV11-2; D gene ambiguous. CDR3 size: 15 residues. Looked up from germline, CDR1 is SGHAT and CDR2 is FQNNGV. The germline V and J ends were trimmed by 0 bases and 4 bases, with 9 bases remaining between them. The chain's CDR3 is CASSLELVFTGELFF. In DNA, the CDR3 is TGTGCCAGCAGCTTAGAATTGGTGTTCACCGGGGAGCTGTTTTTT.

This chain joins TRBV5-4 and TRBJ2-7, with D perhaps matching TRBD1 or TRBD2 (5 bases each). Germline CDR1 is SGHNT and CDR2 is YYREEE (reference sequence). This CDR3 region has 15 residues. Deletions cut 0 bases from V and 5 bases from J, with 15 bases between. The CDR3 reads CASSLAGGGRHEQYF. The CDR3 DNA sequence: TGTGCCAGCAGCTTGGCCGGTGGGGGTCGGCACGAGCAGTACTTC.

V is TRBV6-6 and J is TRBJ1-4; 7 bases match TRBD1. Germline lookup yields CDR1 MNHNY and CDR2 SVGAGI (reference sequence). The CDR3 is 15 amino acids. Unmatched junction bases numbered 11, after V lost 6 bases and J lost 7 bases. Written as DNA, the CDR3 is TGTGCCAGCAGGCAATCACAGGGGCGACTTGAAAAACTGTTTTTT. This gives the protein CASRQSQGRLEKLFF.